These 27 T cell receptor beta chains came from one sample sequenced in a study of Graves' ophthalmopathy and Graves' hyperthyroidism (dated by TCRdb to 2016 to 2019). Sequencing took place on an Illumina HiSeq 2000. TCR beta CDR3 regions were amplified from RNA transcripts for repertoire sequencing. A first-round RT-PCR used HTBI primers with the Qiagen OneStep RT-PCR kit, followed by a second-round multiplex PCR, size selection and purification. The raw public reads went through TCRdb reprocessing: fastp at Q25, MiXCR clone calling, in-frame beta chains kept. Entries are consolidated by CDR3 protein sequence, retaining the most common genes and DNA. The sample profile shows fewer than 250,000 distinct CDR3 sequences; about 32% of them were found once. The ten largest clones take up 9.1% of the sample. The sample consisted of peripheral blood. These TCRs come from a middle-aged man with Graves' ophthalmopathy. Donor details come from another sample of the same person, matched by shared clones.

In DNA, the CDR3 is TGTGCCATCATGCCCCCAGGGGCCTACGAGCAGTACTTC. Residues: CAIMPPGAYEQYF. The chain joins TRBV6-1 to TRBJ2-7; D perhaps matches TRBD1 (6 bases). Germline V CDR1 and CDR2: MNHNS, SASEGT. V lost 10 bases and J lost 2, with 15 bases in between. The CDR3 sequence is 13 residues long.

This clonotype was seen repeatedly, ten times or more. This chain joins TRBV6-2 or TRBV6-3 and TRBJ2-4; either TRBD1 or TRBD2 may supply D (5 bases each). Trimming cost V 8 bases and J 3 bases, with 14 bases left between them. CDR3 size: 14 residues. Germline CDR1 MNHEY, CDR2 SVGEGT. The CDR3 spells CASGFGGVKNIQYF. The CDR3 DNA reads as TGTGCCAGCGGGTTTGGGGGTGTCAAAAACATTCAGTACTTC.

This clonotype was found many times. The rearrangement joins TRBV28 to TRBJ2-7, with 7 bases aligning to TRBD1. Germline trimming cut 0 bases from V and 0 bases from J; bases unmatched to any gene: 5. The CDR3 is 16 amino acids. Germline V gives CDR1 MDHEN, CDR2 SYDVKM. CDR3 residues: CASSLWRGTVSYEQYF. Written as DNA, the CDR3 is TGTGCCAGCAGTTTATGGAGGGGGACAGTCTCCTACGAGCAGTACTTC.

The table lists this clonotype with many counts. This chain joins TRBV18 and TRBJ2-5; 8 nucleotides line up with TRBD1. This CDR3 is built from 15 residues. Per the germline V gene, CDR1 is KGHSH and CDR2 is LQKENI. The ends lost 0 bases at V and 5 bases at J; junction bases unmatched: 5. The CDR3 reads CASSPPGQGRETQYF. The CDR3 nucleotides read TGTGCCAGCTCACCACCAGGACAGGGCCGGGAGACCCAGTACTTC.

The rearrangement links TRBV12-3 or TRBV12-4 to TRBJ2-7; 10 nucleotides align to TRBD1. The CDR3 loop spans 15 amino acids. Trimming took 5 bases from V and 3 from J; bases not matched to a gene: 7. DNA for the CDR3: TGTGCCAGCAGTCCCGACAGGGGGCCTGGCTACGAGCAGTACTTC. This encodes CASSPDRGPGYEQYF.

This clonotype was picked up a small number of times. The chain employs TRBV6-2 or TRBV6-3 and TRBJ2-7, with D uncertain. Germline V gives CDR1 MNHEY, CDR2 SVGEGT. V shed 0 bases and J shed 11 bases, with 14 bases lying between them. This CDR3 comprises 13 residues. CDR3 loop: CASSYSNQLLKYF. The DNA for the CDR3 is TGTGCCAGCAGTTACTCGAATCAGCTCCTGAAGTACTTC.

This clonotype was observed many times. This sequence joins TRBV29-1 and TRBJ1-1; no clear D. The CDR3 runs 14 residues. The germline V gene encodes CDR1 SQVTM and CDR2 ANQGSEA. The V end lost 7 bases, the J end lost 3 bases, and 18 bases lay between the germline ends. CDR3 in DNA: TGCAGCGCCGAAACGGGGTTCAAGGACACTGAAGCTTTCTTT. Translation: CSAETGFKDTEAFF. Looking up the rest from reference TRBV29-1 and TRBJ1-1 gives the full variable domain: SAVISQKPSRDICQRGTSLTIQCQVDSQVTMMFWYRQQPGQSLTLIATANQGSEATYESGFVIDKFPISRPNLTFSTLTVSNMSPEDSSIYLCSAETGFKDTEAFFGQGTRLTVV.

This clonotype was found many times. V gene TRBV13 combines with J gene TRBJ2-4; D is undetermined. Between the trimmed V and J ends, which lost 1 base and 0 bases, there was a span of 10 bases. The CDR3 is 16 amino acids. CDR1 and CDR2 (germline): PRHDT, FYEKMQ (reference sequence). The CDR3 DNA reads TGTGCCAGCAGCTTAGCGGGTACACTAGCCAAAAACATTCAGTACTTC. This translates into CASSLAGTLAKNIQYF.

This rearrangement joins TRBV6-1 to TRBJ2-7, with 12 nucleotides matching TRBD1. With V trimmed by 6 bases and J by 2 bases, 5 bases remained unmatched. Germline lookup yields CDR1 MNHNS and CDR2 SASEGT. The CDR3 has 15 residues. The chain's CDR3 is CASSSGTGGTYEQYF. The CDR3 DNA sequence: TGTGCCAGCAGCTCCGGGACAGGGGGCACCTACGAGCAGTACTTC.

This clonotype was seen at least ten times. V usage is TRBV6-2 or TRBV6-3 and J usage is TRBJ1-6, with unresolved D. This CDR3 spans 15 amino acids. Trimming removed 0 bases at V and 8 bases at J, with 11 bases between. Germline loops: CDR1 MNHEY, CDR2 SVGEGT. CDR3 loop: CASSYSEGRDSPLHF. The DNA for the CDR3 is TGTGCCAGCAGTTACTCGGAAGGGAGGGATTCACCCCTCCACTTT.

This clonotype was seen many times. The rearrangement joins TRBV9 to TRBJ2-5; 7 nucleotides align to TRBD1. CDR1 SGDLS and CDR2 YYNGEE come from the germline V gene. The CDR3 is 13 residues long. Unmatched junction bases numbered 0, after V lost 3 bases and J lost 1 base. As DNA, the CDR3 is TGTGCCAGCAGCGCAGGGGGCCAAGAGACCCAGTACTTC. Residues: CASSAGGQETQYF.

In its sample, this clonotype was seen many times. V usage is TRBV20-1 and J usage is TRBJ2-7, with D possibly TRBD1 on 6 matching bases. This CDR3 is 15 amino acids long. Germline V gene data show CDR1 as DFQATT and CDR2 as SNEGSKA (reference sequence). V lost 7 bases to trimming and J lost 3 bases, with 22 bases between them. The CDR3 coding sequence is TGCAGTGGCGCGCCAGACAGGTTCCGGGACTACGAGCAGTACTTC. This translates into CSGAPDRFRDYEQYF.

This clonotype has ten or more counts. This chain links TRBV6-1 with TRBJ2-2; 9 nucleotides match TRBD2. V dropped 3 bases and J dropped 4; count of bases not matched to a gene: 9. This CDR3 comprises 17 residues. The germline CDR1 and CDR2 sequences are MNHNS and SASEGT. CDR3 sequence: CASSETSGFASTGELFF. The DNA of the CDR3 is TGTGCCAGCAGTGAGACTAGCGGTTTTGCAAGCACCGGGGAGCTGTTTTTT.

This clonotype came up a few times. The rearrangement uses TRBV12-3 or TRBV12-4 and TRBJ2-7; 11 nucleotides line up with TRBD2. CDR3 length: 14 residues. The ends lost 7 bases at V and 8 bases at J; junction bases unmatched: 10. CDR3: CASTLGTSGLQQYF. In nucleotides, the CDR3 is TGTGCCAGCACCCTCGGGACTAGCGGTTTACAGCAGTACTTC.

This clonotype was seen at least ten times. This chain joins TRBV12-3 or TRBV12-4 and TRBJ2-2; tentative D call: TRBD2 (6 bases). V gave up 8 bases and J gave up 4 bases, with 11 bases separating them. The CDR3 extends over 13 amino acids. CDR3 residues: CASRGGITGELFF. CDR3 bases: TGTGCCAGCCGTGGCGGGATCACCGGGGAGCTGTTTTTT.

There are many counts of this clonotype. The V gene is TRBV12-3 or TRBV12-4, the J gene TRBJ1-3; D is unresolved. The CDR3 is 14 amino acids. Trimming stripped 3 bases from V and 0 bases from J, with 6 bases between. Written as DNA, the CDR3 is TGTGCCAGCAGTTTGAGACACTCTGGAAACACCATATATTTT. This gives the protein CASSLRHSGNTIYF.

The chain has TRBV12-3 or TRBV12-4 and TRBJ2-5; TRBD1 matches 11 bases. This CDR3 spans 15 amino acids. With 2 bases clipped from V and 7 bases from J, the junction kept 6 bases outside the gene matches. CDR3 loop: CASSLSSGQGVTQYF. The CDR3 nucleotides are TGTGCCAGCAGTTTAAGCTCGGGACAGGGGGTGACCCAGTACTTC.

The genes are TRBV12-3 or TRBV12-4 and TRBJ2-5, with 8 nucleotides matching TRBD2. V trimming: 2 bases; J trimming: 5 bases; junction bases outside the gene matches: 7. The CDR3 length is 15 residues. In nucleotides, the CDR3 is TGTGCCAGCAGTTTATCTGGGACTAGGGGGGAGACCCAGTACTTC. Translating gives CASSLSGTRGETQYF.

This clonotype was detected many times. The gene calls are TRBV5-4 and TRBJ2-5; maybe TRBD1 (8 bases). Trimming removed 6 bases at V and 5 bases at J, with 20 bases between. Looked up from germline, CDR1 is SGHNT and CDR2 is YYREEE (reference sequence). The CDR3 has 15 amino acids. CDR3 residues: CASTPSTGEGETQYF. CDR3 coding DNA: TGTGCCAGCACCCCTTCGACAGGGGAGGGGGAGACCCAGTACTTC.

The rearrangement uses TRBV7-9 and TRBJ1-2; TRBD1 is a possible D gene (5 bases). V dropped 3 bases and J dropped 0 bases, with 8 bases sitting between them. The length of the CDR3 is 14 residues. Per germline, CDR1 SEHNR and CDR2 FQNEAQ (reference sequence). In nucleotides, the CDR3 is TGTGCCAGCAGCTTCTTGGGGCCTAACTATGGCTACACCTTC. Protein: CASSFLGPNYGYTF.

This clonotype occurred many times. The CDR3 sequence: CASSFTGGGPYEQYF. In nucleotides, the CDR3 is TGTGCCAGTAGCTTCACTGGCGGGGGGCCTTACGAGCAGTACTTC. This chain joins TRBV19 and TRBJ2-7, with 8 bases identical to TRBD2. Germline CDR1 and CDR2: LNHDA and SQIVND (reference sequence). Unmatched junction bases numbered 11, after V lost 6 bases and J lost 4 bases. This CDR3 has 15 amino acids.

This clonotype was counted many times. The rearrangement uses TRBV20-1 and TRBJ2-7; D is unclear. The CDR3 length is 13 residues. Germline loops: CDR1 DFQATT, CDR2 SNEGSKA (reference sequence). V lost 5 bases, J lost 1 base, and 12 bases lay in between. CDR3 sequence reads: CSARRSASYEQYF. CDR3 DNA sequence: TGCAGTGCTCGCCGAAGCGCGTCCTACGAGCAGTACTTC.

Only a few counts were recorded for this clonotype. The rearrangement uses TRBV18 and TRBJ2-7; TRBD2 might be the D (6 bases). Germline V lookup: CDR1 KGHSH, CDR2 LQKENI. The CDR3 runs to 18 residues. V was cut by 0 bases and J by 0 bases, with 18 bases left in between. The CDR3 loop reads CASSPPWRVLDSSYEQYF. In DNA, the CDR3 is TGTGCCAGCTCACCACCATGGAGGGTGCTCGATTCCTCCTACGAGCAGTACTTC.

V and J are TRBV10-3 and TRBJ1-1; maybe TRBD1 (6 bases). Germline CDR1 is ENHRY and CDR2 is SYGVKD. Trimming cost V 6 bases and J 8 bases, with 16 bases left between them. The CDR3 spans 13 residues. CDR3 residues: CAIRNGGGGEAFF. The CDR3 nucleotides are TGTGCCATCAGAAACGGAGGGGGGGGAGAAGCTTTCTTT.

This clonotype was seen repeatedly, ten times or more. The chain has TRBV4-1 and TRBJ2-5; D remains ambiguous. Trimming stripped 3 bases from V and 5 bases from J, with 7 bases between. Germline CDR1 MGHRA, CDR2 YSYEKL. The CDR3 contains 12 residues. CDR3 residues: CASSQPRETQYF. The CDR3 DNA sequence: TGCGCCAGCAGCCAGCCGAGGGAGACCCAGTACTTC.

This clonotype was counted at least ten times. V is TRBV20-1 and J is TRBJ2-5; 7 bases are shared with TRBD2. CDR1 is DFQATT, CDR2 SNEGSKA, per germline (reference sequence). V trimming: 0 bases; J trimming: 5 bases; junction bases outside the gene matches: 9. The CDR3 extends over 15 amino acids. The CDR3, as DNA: TGCAGTGCTAGAGATCGGGCGGGAGCTTCCGAGACCCAGTACTTC. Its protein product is CSARDRAGASETQYF.

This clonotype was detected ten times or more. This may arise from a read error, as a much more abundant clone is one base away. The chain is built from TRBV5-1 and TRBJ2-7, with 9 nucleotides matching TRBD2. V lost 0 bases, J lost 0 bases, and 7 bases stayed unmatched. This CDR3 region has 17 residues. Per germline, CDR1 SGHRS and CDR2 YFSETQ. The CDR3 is CASSLVLAGASSYEQYF. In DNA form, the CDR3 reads TGCGCCAGCAGCTTGGTGTTAGCGGGGGCGAGCTCCTACGAGCAGTACTTC.